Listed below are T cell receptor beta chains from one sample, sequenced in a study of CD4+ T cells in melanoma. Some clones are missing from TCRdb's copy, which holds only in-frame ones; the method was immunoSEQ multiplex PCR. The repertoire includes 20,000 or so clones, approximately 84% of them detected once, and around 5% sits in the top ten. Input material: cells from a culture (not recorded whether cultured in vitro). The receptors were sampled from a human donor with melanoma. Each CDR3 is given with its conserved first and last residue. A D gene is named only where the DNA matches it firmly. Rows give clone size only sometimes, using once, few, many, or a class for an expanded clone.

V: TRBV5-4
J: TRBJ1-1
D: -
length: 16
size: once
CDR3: CASSLGGDMRQGEAFF
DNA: TGTGCCAGCAGCCTGGGTGGAGACATGAGGCAGGGTGAAGCTTTCTTT

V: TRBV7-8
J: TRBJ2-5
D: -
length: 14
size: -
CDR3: CASSFRRSQETQYF
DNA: TGTGCCAGCAGCTTTCGGAGAAGCCAAGAGACCCAGTACTTC

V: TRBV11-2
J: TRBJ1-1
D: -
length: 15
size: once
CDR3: CASSGLRVGPSQAFF
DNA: TGTGCCAGCAGCGGGCTTCGGGTAGGGCCCTCCCAGGCTTTCTTT

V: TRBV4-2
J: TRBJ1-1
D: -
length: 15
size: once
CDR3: CASSQDRGAYTEAFF
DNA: TGTGCCAGCAGCCAAGATCGTGGGGCCTACACTGAAGCTTTCTTT

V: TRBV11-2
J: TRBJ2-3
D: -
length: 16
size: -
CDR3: CASSSGTHSGTDTQYF
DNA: TGTGCCAGCAGCTCGGGGACTCACTCAGGCACAGATACGCAGTATTTT

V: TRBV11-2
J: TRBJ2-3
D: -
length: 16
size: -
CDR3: CASSRGVAQRGDTQYF
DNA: TGTGCCAGCAGCCGCGGGGTAGCCCAGAGGGGAGATACGCAGTATTTT

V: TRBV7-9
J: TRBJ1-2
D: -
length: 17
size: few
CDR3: CASSAISGGGTPYGYTF
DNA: TGTGCCAGCAGCGCCATTAGTGGAGGCGGGACACCATATGGCTACACCTTC

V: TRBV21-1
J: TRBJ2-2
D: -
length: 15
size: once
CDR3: CASSTGQSNTGELFF
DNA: TGTGCCAGCAGCACGGGACAGTCGAACACCGGGGAGCTGTTTTTT

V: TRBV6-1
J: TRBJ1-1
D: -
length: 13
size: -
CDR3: CASSEVGNTEAFF
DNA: TGTGCCAGCAGTGAAGTGGGGAACACTGAAGCTTTCTTT

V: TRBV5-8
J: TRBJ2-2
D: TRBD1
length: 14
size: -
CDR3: CASTGTANTGELFF
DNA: TGTGCCAGCACCGGGACAGCGAACACCGGGGAGCTGTTTTTT

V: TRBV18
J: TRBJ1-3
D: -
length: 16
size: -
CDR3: CASSPEESYSGNTIYF
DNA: TGTGCCAGCTCACCGGAGGAATCTTACTCTGGAAACACCATATATTTT

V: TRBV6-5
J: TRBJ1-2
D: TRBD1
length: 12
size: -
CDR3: CASSRQGYGYTF
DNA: TGTGCCAGCAGCCGACAGGGCTATGGCTACACCTTC

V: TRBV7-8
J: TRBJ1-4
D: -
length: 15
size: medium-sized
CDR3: CASSELRDTAGKLFF
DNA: TGTGCCAGCAGTGAACTCCGGGACACAGCTGGAAAACTGTTTTTT

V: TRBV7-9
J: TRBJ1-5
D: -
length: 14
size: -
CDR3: CASSLAGSNQPQHF
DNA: TGTGCCAGCAGCTTAGCAGGCAGCAATCAGCCCCAGCATTTT

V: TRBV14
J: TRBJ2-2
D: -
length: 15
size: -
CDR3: CASSQEDGNTGELFF
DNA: TGTGCCAGCAGCCAAGAGGACGGCAACACCGGGGAGCTGTTTTTT

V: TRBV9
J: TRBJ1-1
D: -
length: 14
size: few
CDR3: CASSVGNGVTEAFF
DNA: TGTGCCAGCAGCGTAGGGAATGGAGTCACTGAAGCTTTCTTT

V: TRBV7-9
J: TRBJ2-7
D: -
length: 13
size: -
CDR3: CASSLDGLYEQYF
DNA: TGTGCCAGCAGCTTGGACGGACTCTACGAGCAGTACTTC

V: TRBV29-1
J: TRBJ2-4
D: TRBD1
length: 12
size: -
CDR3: CSAGTVKNIQYF
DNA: TGCAGCGCTGGGACAGTTAAAAACATTCAGTACTTC

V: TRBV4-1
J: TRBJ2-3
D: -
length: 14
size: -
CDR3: CASSHVGAGDTQYF
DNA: TGCGCCAGCAGCCACGTGGGGGCGGGGGATACGCAGTATTTT

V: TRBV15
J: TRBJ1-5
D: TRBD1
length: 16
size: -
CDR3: CATSLSWDRANQPQHF
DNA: TGTGCCACCAGCCTATCGTGGGACAGGGCTAATCAGCCCCAGCATTTT

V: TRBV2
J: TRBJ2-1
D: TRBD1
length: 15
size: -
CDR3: CASNTVGGTYNEQFF
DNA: TGTGCCAGCAACACAGTAGGGGGCACCTACAATGAGCAGTTCTTC

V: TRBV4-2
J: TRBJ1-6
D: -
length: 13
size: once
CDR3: CASSQDRVTPLHF
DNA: TGTGCCAGCAGCCAAGATCGGGTGACACCCCTCCACTTT

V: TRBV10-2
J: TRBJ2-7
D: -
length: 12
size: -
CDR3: CASSPNSYEQYF
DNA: TGCGCCAGCAGCCCTAACTCCTACGAGCAGTACTTC

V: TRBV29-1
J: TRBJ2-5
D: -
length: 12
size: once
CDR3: CSVNTGSGTQYF
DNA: TGCAGCGTCAATACAGGCTCGGGGACCCAGTACTTC

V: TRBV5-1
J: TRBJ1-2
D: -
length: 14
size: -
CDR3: CASSLTTLSGGYTF
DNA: TGCGCCAGCAGCTTGACTACTCTATCAGGAGGCTACACCTTC